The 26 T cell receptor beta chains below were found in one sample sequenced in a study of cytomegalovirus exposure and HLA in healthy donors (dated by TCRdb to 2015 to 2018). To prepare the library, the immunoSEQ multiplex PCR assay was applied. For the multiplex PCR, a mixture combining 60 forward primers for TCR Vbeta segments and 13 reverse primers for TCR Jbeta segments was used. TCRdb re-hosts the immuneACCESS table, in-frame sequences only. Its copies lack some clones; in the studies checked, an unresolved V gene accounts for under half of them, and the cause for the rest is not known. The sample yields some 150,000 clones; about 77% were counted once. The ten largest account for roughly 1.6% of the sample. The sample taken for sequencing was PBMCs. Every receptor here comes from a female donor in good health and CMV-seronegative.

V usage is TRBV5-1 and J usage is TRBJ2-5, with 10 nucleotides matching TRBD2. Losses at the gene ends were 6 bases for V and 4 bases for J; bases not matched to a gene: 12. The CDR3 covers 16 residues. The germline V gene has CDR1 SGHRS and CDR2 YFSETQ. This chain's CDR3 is CASTGGAGGPRETQYF. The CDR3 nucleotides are TGCGCCAGCACAGGAGGAGCGGGGGGGCCAAGAGAGACCCAGTACTTC.

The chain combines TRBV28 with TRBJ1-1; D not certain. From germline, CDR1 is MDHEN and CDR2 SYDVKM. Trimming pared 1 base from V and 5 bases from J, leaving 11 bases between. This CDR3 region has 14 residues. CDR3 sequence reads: CASSLSGVGTEAFF. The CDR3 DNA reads TGTGCCAGCAGTTTATCCGGGGTTGGTACTGAAGCTTTCTTT.

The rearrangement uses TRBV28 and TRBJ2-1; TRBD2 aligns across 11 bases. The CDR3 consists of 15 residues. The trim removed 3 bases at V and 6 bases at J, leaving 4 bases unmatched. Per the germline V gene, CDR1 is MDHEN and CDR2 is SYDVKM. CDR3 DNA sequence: TGTGCCAGCAGTTTGTCACTAGCGGGAGTCAATGAGCAGTTCTTC. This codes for CASSLSLAGVNEQFF.

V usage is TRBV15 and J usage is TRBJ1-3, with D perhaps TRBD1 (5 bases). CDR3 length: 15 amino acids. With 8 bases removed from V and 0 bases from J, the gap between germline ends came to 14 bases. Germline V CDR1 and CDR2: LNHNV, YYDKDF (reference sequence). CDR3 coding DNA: TGTGCCACCCGGGGGGGACGATACTCTGGAAACACCATATATTTT. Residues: CATRGGRYSGNTIYF.

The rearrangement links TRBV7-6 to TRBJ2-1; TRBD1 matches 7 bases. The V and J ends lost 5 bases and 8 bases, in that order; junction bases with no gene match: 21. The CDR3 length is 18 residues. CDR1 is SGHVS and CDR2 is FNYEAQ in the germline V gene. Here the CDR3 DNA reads TGTGCCAGCAGCACCTTAGGGGGCTTAGGATTCACTCCGTATGAGCAGTTCTTC. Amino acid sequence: CASSTLGGLGFTPYEQFF. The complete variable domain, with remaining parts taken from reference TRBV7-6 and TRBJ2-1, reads GAGVSQSPRYKVTKRGQDVALRCDPISGHVSLYWYRQALGQGPEFLTYFNYEAQQDKSGLPNDRFSAERPEGSISTLTIQRTEQRDSAMYRCASSTLGGLGFTPYEQFFGPGTRLTVL.

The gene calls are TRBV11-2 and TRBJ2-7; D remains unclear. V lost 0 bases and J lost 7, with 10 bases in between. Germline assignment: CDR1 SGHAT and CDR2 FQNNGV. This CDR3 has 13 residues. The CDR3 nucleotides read TGTGCCAGCAGCTTAGATAACCACCGGGAGCAGTACTTC. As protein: CASSLDNHREQYF. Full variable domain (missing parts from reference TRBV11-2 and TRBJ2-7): EAGVAQSPRYKIIEKRQSVAFWCNPISGHATLYWYQQILGQGPKLLIQFQNNGVVDDSQLPKDRFSAERLKGVDSTLKIQPAKLEDSAVYLCASSLDNHREQYFGPGTRLTVT.

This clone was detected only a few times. The CDR3: CASSTLPGQSGSNEQFF. The CDR3, as DNA: TGTGCCAGCAGCACCCTGCCGGGTCAGTCCGGAAGCAATGAGCAGTTCTTC. This chain links TRBV11-3 with TRBJ2-1; no definite D call. CDR1 SGHNT and CDR2 YENEEA come from the germline V gene. The V and J ends lost 5 bases and 6 bases respectively, with 23 bases between them. This CDR3 has 17 residues.

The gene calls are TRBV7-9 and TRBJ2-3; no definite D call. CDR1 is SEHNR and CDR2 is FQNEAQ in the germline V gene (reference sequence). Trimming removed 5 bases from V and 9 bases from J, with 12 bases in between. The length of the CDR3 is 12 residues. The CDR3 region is CASSGVGETQYF. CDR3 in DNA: TGTGCCAGCAGCGGAGTTGGTGAGACGCAGTATTTT. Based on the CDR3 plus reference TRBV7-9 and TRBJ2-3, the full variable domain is DTGVSQNPRHKITKRGQNVTFRCDPISEHNRLYWYRQTLGQGPEFLTYFQNEAQLEKSRLLSDRFSAERPKGSFSTLEIQRTEQGDSAMYLCASSGVGETQYFGPGTRLTVL.

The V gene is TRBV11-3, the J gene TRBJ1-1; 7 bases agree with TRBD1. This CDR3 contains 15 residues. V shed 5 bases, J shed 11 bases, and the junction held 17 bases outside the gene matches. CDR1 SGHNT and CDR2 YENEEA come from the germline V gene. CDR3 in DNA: TGTGCCAGCAGCCCGGCCGGCAGGGGGTCCACCGGGGCTTTCTTT. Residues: CASSPAGRGSTGAFF.

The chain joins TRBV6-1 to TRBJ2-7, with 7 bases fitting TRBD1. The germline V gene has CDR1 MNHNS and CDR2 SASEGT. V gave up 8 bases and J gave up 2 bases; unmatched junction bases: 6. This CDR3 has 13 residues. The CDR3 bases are TGTGCCAGCTTGGGGGACAGCACCTACGAGCAGTACTTC. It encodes CASLGDSTYEQYF.

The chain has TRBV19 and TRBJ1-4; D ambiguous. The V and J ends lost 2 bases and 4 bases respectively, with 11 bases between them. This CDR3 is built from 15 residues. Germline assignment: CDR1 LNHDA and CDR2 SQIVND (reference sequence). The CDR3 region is CASSIRNGDNEKLFF. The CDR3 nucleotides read TGTGCCAGTAGTATACGAAACGGAGATAATGAAAAACTGTTTTTT.

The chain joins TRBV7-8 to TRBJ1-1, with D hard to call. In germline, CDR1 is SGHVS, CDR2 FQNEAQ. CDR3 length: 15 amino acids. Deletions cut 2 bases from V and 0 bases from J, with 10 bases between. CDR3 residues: CASSLSQAMNTEAFF. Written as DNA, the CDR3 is TGTGCCAGCAGCTTATCCCAGGCAATGAACACTGAAGCTTTCTTT.

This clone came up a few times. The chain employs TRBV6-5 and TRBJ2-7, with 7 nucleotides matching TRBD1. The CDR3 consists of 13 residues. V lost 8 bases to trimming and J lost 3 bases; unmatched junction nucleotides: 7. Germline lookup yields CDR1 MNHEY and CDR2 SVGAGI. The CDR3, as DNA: TGTGCCAGCGGAGTAGCAGGGGGCTACGAGCAGTACTTC. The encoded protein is CASGVAGGYEQYF.

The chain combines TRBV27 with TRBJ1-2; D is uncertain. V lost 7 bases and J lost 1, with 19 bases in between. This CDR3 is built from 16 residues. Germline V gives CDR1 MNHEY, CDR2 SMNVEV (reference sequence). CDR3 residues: CASIPDAASFNYGYTF. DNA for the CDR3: TGTGCCAGCATCCCCGACGCGGCAAGCTTTAACTATGGCTACACCTTC.

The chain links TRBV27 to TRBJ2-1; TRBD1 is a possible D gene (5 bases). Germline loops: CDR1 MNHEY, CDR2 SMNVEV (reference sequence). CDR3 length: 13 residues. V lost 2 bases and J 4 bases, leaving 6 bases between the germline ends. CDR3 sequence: CASSLPGYNEQFF. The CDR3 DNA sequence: TGTGCCAGCAGTTTACCAGGGTACAATGAGCAGTTCTTC.

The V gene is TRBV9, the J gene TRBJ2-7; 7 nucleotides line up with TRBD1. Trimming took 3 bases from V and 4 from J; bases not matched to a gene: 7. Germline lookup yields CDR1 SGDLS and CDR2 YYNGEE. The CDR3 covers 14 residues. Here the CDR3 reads CASSAGTADYEQYF. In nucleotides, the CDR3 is TGTGCCAGCAGCGCCGGGACAGCTGATTACGAGCAGTACTTC.

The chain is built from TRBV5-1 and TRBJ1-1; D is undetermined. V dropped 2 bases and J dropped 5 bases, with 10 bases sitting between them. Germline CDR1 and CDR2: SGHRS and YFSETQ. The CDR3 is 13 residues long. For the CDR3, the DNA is TGCGCCAGCAGCTTTATCGGGGATACTGAAGCTTTCTTT. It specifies CASSFIGDTEAFF.

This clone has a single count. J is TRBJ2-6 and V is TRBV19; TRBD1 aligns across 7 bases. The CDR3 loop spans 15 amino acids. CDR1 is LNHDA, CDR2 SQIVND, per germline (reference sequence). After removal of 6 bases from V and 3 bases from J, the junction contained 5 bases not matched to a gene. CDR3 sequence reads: CASRKQGSGANVLTF. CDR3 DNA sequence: TGTGCCAGTAGAAAACAGGGGAGTGGGGCCAACGTCCTGACTTTC.

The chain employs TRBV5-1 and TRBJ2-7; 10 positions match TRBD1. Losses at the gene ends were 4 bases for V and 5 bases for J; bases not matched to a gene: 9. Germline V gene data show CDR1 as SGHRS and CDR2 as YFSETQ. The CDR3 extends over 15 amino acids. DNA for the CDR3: TGCGCCAGCAGCCCCGGGACAGGGGTGGTCCACGAGCAGTACTTC. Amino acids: CASSPGTGVVHEQYF.

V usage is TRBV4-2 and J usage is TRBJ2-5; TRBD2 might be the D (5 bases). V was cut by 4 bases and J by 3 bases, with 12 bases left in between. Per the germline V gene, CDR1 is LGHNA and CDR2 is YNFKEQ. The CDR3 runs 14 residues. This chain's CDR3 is CASSPFDGKETQYF. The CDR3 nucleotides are TGTGCCAGCAGCCCCTTTGACGGGAAAGAGACCCAGTACTTC.

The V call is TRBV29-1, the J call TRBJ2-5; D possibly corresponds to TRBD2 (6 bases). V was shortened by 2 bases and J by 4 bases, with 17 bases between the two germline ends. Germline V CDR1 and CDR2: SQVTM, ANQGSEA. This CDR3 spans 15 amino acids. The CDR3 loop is CSVESGTSRPETQYF. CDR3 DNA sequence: TGCAGCGTTGAATCAGGGACTTCCCGTCCAGAGACCCAGTACTTC.

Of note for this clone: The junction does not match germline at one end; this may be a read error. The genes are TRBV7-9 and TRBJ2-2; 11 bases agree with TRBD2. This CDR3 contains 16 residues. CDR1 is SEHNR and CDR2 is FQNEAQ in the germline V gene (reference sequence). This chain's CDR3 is CSSSSSGGYNTGELFF. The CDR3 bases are TGTTCCAGCAGCTCTAGCGGGGGGTATAACACCGGGGAGCTGTTTTTT.

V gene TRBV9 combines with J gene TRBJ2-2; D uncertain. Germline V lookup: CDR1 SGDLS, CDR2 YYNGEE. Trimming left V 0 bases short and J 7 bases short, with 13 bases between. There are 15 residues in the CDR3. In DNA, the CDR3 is TGTGCCAGCAGCGTAGGAGTATCTGGTGGCGGGGAGCTGTTTTTT. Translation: CASSVGVSGGGELFF.

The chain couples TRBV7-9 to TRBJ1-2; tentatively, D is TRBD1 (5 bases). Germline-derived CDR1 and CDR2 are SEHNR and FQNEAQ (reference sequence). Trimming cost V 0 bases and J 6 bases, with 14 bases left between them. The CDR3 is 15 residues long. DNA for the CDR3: TGTGCCAGCAGCTTAGCAGGGATCCGGGGGAATGGCTACACCTTC. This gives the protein CASSLAGIRGNGYTF.

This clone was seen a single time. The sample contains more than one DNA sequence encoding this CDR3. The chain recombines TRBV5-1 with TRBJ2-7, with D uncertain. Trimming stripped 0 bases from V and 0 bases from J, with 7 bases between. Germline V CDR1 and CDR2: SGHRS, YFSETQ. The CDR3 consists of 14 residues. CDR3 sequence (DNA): TGCGCCAGCAGCTTGGAAGTCAGCTCCTACGAGCAGTACTTC. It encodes CASSLEVSSYEQYF.

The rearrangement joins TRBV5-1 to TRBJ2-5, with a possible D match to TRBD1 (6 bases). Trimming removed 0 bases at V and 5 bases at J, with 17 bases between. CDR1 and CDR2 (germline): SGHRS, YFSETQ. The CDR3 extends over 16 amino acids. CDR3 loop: CASSLGGRGRAETQYF. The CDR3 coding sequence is TGCGCCAGCAGCTTGGGGGGCAGGGGCCGAGCGGAGACCCAGTACTTC.